This T cell receptor beta chain was observed in a study of shared clonotypes between healthy human individuals. Study background: Researchers assigned three CD4 naive, three CD4 memory, two CD8 naive and one CD8 memory plate to each donor. Study observations and caveats: For naive CD4 cells, roughly 5% of clonotypes were shared across a handful of donors. Depth was large, yet rarefaction showed that sorted-subset sequencing was incomplete. Clonotypes which were not shared had lower generation probabilities than clonotypes that all four donors shared.

With regard to this clone: Antigen unknown.

Naive CD8 cells lacked CD45RO, underwent positive selection for CCR7 and left out terminally differentiated effector memory CD45RA+ cells. Method: immunoSEQ multiplex PCR; TCRdb's copy keeps in-frame clones and lacks some. In the table there are around 1.9 million clones, 85% to 95% of which are singletons. The CDR3 has 15 amino acids. Trimming took off 3 bases at V and 3 bases at J, with 11 bases between the two ends. Germline V lookup: CDR1 MNHNS, CDR2 SASEGT. The chain recombines TRBV6-1 with TRBJ2-2, with D possibly matching TRBD1 (6 bases). Sample: naive CD8+ T cells from PBMCs. The clonotype originates from a man aged 18 to 29 in good health. Some clones in this sample may be carry-over from other donors' samples. The CDR3 loop is CASSDRTADTGELFF. CDR3 nucleotide sequence: TGTGCCAGCAGTGACCGGACAGCTGACACCGGGGAGCTGTTTTTT.